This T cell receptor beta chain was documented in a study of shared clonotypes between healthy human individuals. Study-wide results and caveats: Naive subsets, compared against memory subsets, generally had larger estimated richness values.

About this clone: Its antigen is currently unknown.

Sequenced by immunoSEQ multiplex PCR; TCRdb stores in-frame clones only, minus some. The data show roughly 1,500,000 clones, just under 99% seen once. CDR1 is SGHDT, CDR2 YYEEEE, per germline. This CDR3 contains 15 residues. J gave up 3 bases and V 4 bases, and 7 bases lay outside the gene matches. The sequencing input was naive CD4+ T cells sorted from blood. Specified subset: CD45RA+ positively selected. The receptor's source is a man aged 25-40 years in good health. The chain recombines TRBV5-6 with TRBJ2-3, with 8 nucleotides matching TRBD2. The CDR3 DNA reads TGTGCCAGCAGCCTGGGGAGCGGGAGAACAGATACGCAGTATTTT. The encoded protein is CASSLGSGRTDTQYF.